The 14 T cell receptor beta chains below come from one sample, sequenced in a study of cytomegalovirus exposure and HLA in healthy donors. The PCR ran on 60 Vbeta and 13 Jbeta primers. Generated by immunoSEQ multiplex PCR, the TCRdb table keeps only in-frame clones and is missing some. Of over 200,000 clones in the sample, about 89% were seen once. Sequenced: PBMCs. The receptors originated from a woman under 30 in good health and CMV-seronegative.

The genes are TRBV27 and TRBJ2-7; the D gene is possibly TRBD1 (5 bases). Per germline, CDR1 MNHEY and CDR2 SMNVEV (reference sequence). The CDR3 spans 14 residues. Trimming stripped 3 bases from V and 5 bases from J, with 14 bases between. The DNA of the CDR3 is TGTGCCAGCAGTTTCATGCAGGGTAACCACGAGCAGTACTTC. Encoded protein: CASSFMQGNHEQYF.

The chain uses TRBV29-1 and TRBJ2-1; the D gene is possibly TRBD2 (5 bases). Germline CDR1 is SQVTM and CDR2 is ANQGSEA. The CDR3 contains 14 residues. V lost 4 bases and J 0 bases, leaving 10 bases between the germline ends. The CDR3 loop reads CSVVGESSYNEQFF. The CDR3 DNA is TGCAGCGTTGTCGGGGAGAGCTCCTACAATGAGCAGTTCTTC.

The chain has TRBV25-1 and TRBJ1-4, with 10 bases lining up with TRBD1. CDR3 length: 16 amino acids. The junction had 9 bases not matched to a gene; V was cut back by 7 bases and J by 4 bases. Germline CDR1 MGHDK, CDR2 SYGVNS. CDR3 loop: CASTPTGGVSNEKLFF. The DNA of the CDR3 is TGTGCCAGCACCCCGACAGGGGGCGTCAGTAATGAAAAACTGTTTTTT. Based on the CDR3 plus reference TRBV25-1 and TRBJ1-4, the full variable domain is EADIYQTPRYLVIGTGKKITLECSQTMGHDKMYWYQQDPGMELHLIHYSYGVNSTEKGDLSSESTVSRIRTEHFPLTLESARPSHTSQYLCASTPTGGVSNEKLFFGSGTQLSVL.

Only one count was recorded for this clone. The V and J genes are TRBV11-3 and TRBJ1-1; 9 nucleotides match TRBD1. The germline gives CDR1 SGHNT, CDR2 YENEEA. Trimming took 5 bases from V and 1 from J; bases not matched to a gene: 11. This CDR3 is built from 17 residues. The CDR3 spells CASSTPGTGKANTEAFF. For the CDR3, the DNA is TGTGCCAGCAGCACCCCCGGGACAGGGAAGGCGAACACTGAAGCTTTCTTT. Supplemented by reference TRBV11-3 and TRBJ1-1, the full variable domain reads EAGVVQSPRYKIIEKKQPVAFWCNPISGHNTLYWYLQNLGQGPELLIRYENEEAVDDSQLPKDRFSAERLKGVDSTLKIQPAELGDSAVYLCASSTPGTGKANTEAFFGQGTRLTVV.

This chain uses TRBV6-1 with TRBJ1-1, with a tentative D call TRBD1 (6 bases). CDR1 MNHNS and CDR2 SASEGT come from the germline V gene. V lost 6 bases and J lost 2, with 13 bases in between. This CDR3 is built from 14 residues. The CDR3 region is CASRLQGKNTEAFF. The CDR3 DNA reads as TGTGCCAGCAGGTTACAGGGCAAAAACACTGAAGCTTTCTTT.

The chain links TRBV5-4 to TRBJ1-1; D is uncertain. This CDR3 is built from 14 residues. Germline V gene lookup returns CDR1 SGHNT and CDR2 YYREEE (reference sequence). V lost 6 bases, J lost 1 base, and 13 bases lay in between. Here the CDR3 reads CASTPGNPNTEAFF. As DNA, the CDR3 is TGTGCCAGCACCCCCGGGAATCCGAACACTGAAGCTTTCTTT.

The chain links TRBV10-3 to TRBJ2-5; 8 bases line up with TRBD1. The germline gives CDR1 ENHRY, CDR2 SYGVKD. This CDR3 is built from 12 residues. Trimming removed 6 bases from V and 5 bases from J; junction bases left unmatched: 2. CDR3 amino acids: CAISRQGETQYF. As DNA, the CDR3 is TGTGCCATCAGCAGACAGGGGGAGACCCAGTACTTC.

This chain uses TRBV6-1 with TRBJ2-2; D not resolved. The CDR3 spans 14 residues. Trimming removed 6 bases at V and 5 bases at J, with 13 bases between. Germline V CDR1 and CDR2: MNHNS, SASEGT. The CDR3 here is CASRVFSSTGELFF. The CDR3 DNA reads TGTGCCAGCAGAGTGTTCAGTTCTACCGGGGAGCTGTTTTTT.

The V and J genes are TRBV18 and TRBJ1-5, with TRBD1 identical over 9 bases. The germline CDR1 and CDR2 sequences are KGHSH and LQKENI. Trimming removed 5 bases from V and 5 bases from J; junction bases left unmatched: 10. The CDR3 contains 16 residues. The CDR3 loop reads CASSDGTGLSDQPQHF. Written as DNA, the CDR3 is TGTGCCAGCTCAGATGGGACAGGGTTGTCAGATCAGCCCCAGCATTTT.

The CDR3 DNA follows: TGTGCCAGCAGTATCAGGGGCGAGGAGTTCTTC. Its protein product is CASSIRGEEFF. The V gene is TRBV27, the J gene TRBJ2-1; D perhaps matches TRBD1 (6 bases). The CDR3 runs 11 residues. The V gene's germline CDR1 is MNHEY and CDR2 SMNVEV (reference sequence). The V end was cut by 5 bases, the J end by 14 bases, with 13 bases between.

This clone was seen a single time. The chain recombines TRBV30 with TRBJ1-1; the D gene is possibly TRBD1 (6 bases). V was pared by 6 bases and J by 5 bases, with 19 bases between. The CDR3 is 14 amino acids. Germline V lookup: CDR1 GTSNPN, CDR2 SVGIG (reference sequence). The CDR3 spells CACYWGGGGTEAFF. CDR3 DNA sequence: TGTGCCTGCTATTGGGGGGGCGGGGGAACTGAAGCTTTCTTT.

The rearrangement links TRBV5-6 to TRBJ1-5; possibly TRBD1 for D (6 bases). Germline values: CDR1 SGHDT, CDR2 YYEEEE. Trimming removed 0 bases from V and 8 bases from J, with 15 bases in between. CDR3 size: 15 residues. In DNA, the CDR3 is TGTGCCAGCAGCTTGGGCGGGGGCTCATTGGAGCCCCAGCATTTT. This codes for CASSLGGGSLEPQHF.

V is TRBV7-7 and J is TRBJ1-1; D possibly corresponds to TRBD1 (6 bases). This CDR3 has 13 amino acids. Per the germline V gene, CDR1 is SSHAT and CDR2 is FNYEAQ (reference sequence). Trimming stripped 5 bases from V and 4 bases from J, with 11 bases between. CDR3 sequence: CASSQGYRTEAFF. The CDR3, as DNA: TGTGCCAGCAGCCAGGGGTATCGCACTGAAGCTTTCTTT. Full variable domain (outside the CDR3, taken from reference TRBV7-7 and TRBJ1-1): GAGVSQSPRYKVTKRGQDVTLRCDPISSHATLYWYQQALGQGPEFLTYFNYEAQPDKSGLPSDRFSAERPEGSISTLTIQRTEQRDSAMYRCASSQGYRTEAFFGQGTRLTVV.

In nucleotides, the CDR3 is TGTGCCAGCAGCTTGGAGGCGGGCCCAAGGGAGACCCAGTACTTC. This encodes CASSLEAGPRETQYF. V gene TRBV5-4 combines with J gene TRBJ2-5; perhaps TRBD2 as D (5 bases). Germline V CDR1 and CDR2: SGHNT, YYREEE (reference sequence). The CDR3 loop spans 15 amino acids. Trimming shortened V by 0 bases and J by 5 bases, and 14 bases separated the two germline ends.